A selection of T cell receptor beta chains follows, all from one sample in a study of CD8+CD57+ T cells in acquired aplastic anemia. TCRdb re-called the reads with MiXCR, one entry per CDR3 protein. The profile covers under 350,000 distinct CDR3 sequences, with roughly 53% appearing a single time and under 1.5% taken by the ten largest. Sequenced material: sorted CD4+, CD8+, or CD8+CD57+ T cells (not recorded which) from PBMCs. All receptors come from a human donor with aplastic anemia. The CDR3 runs from the conserved cysteine through the conserved F or W. Fields, in order: J gene, clone size, D gene, V gene, CDR3 DNA, CDR3 protein. D genes are given only for firm matches. The size of a clone is reported for some rows only, either as once, few or many, or as a class for expanded clones.

TRBJ1-1	many	-	TRBV27	TGTGCCAGCAGTTTATCGCGGGAGAACACTGAAGCTTTCTTT	CASSLSRENTEAFF
TRBJ1-2	-	TRBD1	TRBV12-3/TRBV12-4	TGTGCCAGCAGTGATACCGGGACAGGGGTAGGGTATGGCTACACCTTC	CASSDTGTGVGYGYTF
TRBJ2-2	-	TRBD2	TRBV6-6	TGTGCCAGCAGTTGGTCGGGGGGGAACACCGGGGAGCTGTTTTTT	CASSWSGGNTGELFF
TRBJ2-1	-	TRBD2	TRBV10-3	TGTGCCATCACTAGTACGGGGGGGGCCGGAAATGAGCAGTTCTTC	CAITSTGGAGNEQFF
TRBJ1-5	many	-	TRBV6-5	TGTGCCAGCAGGGAGAACACTTATCAGCCCCAGCATTTT	CASRENTYQPQHF
TRBJ2-7	-	TRBD1	TRBV7-9	TGTGCCAGCAGCTTACTCGGGACAGGGGGATCCTACGAGCAGTACTTC	CASSLLGTGGSYEQYF
TRBJ1-4	-	-	TRBV2	TGTGCCAGCGGTAGGTATTCGACTAATGAAAAACTGTTTTTT	CASGRYSTNEKLFF
TRBJ2-1	-	TRBD1	TRBV10-1	TGCGCCAGCAGTGAGTCCGGGACAGGGAACTACAGCGAGCAGTTCTTC	CASSESGTGNYSEQFF
TRBJ1-2	many	-	TRBV2	TGTGCCAGCAGATTGGACAGCCAATATGGCTACACCTTC	CASRLDSQYGYTF
TRBJ2-7	-	TRBD2	TRBV19	TGTGCCAGTAGTCCGACTAGCGGCTACGAGCAGTACTTC	CASSPTSGYEQYF
TRBJ1-6	-	-	TRBV7-6	TGTGCCAGCAGCTTCAGACCCCTTCAAGCACCCCTCCACTTT	CASSFRPLQAPLHF
TRBJ2-5	many	-	TRBV30	TGTGCCTGGGGGACGGGGGAGACCCAGTACTTC	CAWGTGETQYF
TRBJ2-1	once	TRBD2	TRBV2	TGTGCCAGCAGTGCTAGGCCGCCTAGCGGGGGTCCTGAGCAGTTCTTC	CASSARPPSGGPEQFF
TRBJ1-5	-	-	TRBV15	TGTGCCACCAGCAGAGCTGGTAGCAATCAGCCCCAGCATTTT	CATSRAGSNQPQHF